This TCR beta chain was captured in a study of T cell repertoires in cytomegalovirus infection. As for the study in general: Both CMV infection and a matching HLA type were indicated by public TCR beta signatures. Study-level points and caveats: The study identified carriers of CMV plus the relevant HLA from cumulative public TCR beta family frequency. The ex vivo response was dominated by HLA-C-restricted CMV-specific TCR beta clonotypes.

TCRdb re-derived calls from the reads in MiXCR, one entry per CDR3 protein. The sample holds about 140,000 distinct CDR3 sequences, about 6% seen once. In the case of this clonotype: Its matching antigen is unknown.

The CDR3 is made up of 14 amino acids. V was cut by 1 base and J by 4 bases, with 8 bases left in between. Per germline, CDR1 SGHRS and CDR2 YFSETQ. V usage is TRBV5-1 and J usage is TRBJ2-2; the D is unclear. The TCR was taken from a human donor in good health (CMV status not recorded). Some clones in this sample may be carry-over from other donors' samples. The sample comprised PBMCs. For the CDR3, the DNA is TGCGCCAGCAGCTTGTTCCCGGCCACCGGGGAGCTGTTTTTT. This encodes CASSLFPATGELFF.